The clone carrying this T cell receptor (beta chain) was observed at least ten times. Its antigen is unidentified. Diagnoses used clinical symptoms, serum thyroxine and TRAb, thyroid ultrasound and orbital computed tomography. What was amplified from RNA transcripts were TCR beta CDR3 regions. The TCR CDR3 first-round RT-PCR relied on the HTBI primer set. One entry per CDR3 protein, called by TCRdb with MiXCR from the multiplex PCR reads. The sample consists of 300,000 to 450,000 distinct CDR3 sequences, approximately 14% of them appearing once. The germline CDR1 and CDR2 sequences are DFQATT and SNEGSKA (reference sequence). V lost 1 base and J lost 1, with 10 bases in between. The CDR3 loop spans 14 amino acids. These data originate in a study of T cells in Graves' hyperthyroidism and ophthalmopathy. Findings and caveats of the study: Separation of ophthalmopathy from stable hyperthyroidism was achieved by a 13 V-J model. The model's output predicted ophthalmopathy at a median of roughly 6.9 months prior to onset.

The chain recombines TRBV20-1 with TRBJ1-1; no firm D call. The sample was blood. The TCR was taken from a woman aged 60-75 years with Graves' hyperthyroidism. The CDR3 DNA follows: TGCAGTGCTAGAGCAGTCGAACCGAACACTGAAGCTTTCTTT. It yields the protein CSARAVEPNTEAFF.